These 10 T cell receptor beta chains share one sample of origin, sequenced in a study of T cell responses to AZD1222 COVID-19 vaccine (dated by TCRdb to the early 2020s). The intended sense of this specimen's time point label: baseline before first vaccination. Receptors were amplified or captured by the immunoSEQ multiplex PCR assay. The clones in this table, taken by TCRdb from immuneACCESS, are in-frame only. Not every clone is retained; where verified, under half of the shortfall comes from an unresolved V gene, and the cause of the rest is unknown. The sample table holds about 120,000 clones, of which approximately 83% were seen once. The top ten hold roughly 9.5% of the sample. The source was peripheral blood, collected on day 0 of AZD1222 vaccination. The receptors were gathered from an adult in good health.

V is TRBV27 and J is TRBJ2-3, with 9 bases lining up with TRBD2. Per germline, CDR1 MNHEY and CDR2 SMNVEV (reference sequence). The CDR3 is 15 amino acids. V was pared by 2 bases and J by 6 bases, with 6 bases of the junction left unmatched. In nucleotides, the CDR3 is TGTGCCAGCAGTTTAAGGCGGGGGGGGAGGGATACGCAGTATTTT. Its translation: CASSLRRGGRDTQYF.

The gene calls are TRBV21-1 and TRBJ2-7. TRBV21-1 is designated a pseudogene. The CDR3 length is 13 residues. The CDR3 sequence is CASSSPLAGEQYF. The CDR3, as DNA: TGTGCCAGCAGCTCCCCTTTGGCTGGAGAGCAGTACTTC.

This rearrangement joins TRBV7-9 to TRBJ2-2, with TRBD2 identical over 8 bases. The CDR3 contains 15 residues. Germline CDR1 is SEHNR and CDR2 is FQNEAQ (reference sequence). With 3 bases clipped from V and 6 bases from J, the junction kept 6 bases outside the gene matches. In DNA form, the CDR3 reads TGTGCCAGCAGCTTGAGCGGGGGACGTCCCGGGGAGCTGTTTTTT. This sequence encodes CASSLSGGRPGELFF.

The chain recombines TRBV5-5 with TRBJ1-2, with D unresolved. The CDR3 is 16 residues long. Germline V CDR1 and CDR2: SGHKS, YYEKEE (reference sequence). V lost 4 bases and J 6 bases, leaving 22 bases between the germline ends. The DNA for the CDR3 is TGTGCCAGCAGCCCGGGCATAGCCACCTTTAGAGATGGCTACACCTTC. This gives the protein CASSPGIATFRDGYTF.

The CDR3 nucleotides are TGTGCCAGCTTGCCCCTCCGGTGCGACGGGAGCAGTGAGCAGTTCTTC. Translating it yields CASLPLRCDGSSEQFF. This chain joins TRBV3-1 (or the pseudogene TRBV3-2) and TRBJ2-1, with D tentatively TRBD2 (6 bases). Looked up from germline, CDR1 is LGHDT and CDR2 is YNNKEL (reference sequence). Between the trimmed V and J ends, which lost 8 bases and 9 bases, there was a span of 26 bases. CDR3 length equals 16 residues.

This chain uses TRBV6-2 or TRBV6-3 with TRBJ2-1; 7 bases are shared with TRBD2. The CDR3 is 14 amino acids. Trimming cost V 0 bases and J 5 bases; bases outside gene matches: 1. Germline CDR1 is MNHEY and CDR2 is SVGEGT. The CDR3 sequence: CASSYSLADNEQFF. CDR3 in DNA: TGTGCCAGCAGTTACTCGCTAGCGGACAATGAGCAGTTCTTC.

J is TRBJ1-2 and V is TRBV11-2, with D tentatively TRBD1 (5 bases). The CDR3 extends over 14 amino acids. The germline gives CDR1 SGHAT, CDR2 FQNNGV. With 5 bases removed from V and 4 bases from J, the gap between germline ends came to 14 bases. The CDR3 DNA follows: TGTGCCAGCAGCAACATCAGGGATACCTATGGCTACACCTTC. It specifies CASSNIRDTYGYTF.

This sequence joins TRBV10-3 and TRBJ2-7; possible D gene TRBD2, 5 bases. The V gene's germline CDR1 is ENHRY and CDR2 SYGVKD. V lost 6 bases and J 6 bases, leaving 18 bases between the germline ends. The CDR3 sequence is 14 residues long. CDR3 region: CAISETSGVGEQYF. CDR3 in DNA: TGTGCCATCAGCGAAACTAGTGGGGTAGGCGAGCAGTACTTC.

In its sample, this clone was seen a few times. This chain links TRBV3-1 (or the pseudogene TRBV3-2) with TRBJ2-4, with TRBD2 as a possible D gene (5 bases). Trimming shortened V by 4 bases and J by 0 bases, and 19 bases separated the two germline ends. In germline, CDR1 is LGHDT, CDR2 YNNKEL (reference sequence). This CDR3 contains 18 residues. The CDR3 bases are TGTGCCAGCAGCCCCCGGGGTGGGGATCCTCTAGCCAAAAACATTCAGTACTTC. Its protein product is CASSPRGGDPLAKNIQYF.

In nucleotides, the CDR3 is TGTGCCAGTTCTGGGGACTATGGCTACACCTTC. Its protein is CASSGDYGYTF. The chain recombines TRBV28 with TRBJ1-2; D ambiguous. The CDR3 totals 11 residues. Deletions cut 9 bases from V and 3 bases from J, with 8 bases between. Per germline, CDR1 MDHEN and CDR2 SYDVKM.